The entry below gives a single TCR beta chain sequence along with its context. What it binds is unknown. Only in-frame clones appear in the TCRdb table, and some are missing; sequencing was by immunoSEQ multiplex PCR. The data hold about 2.2 million clones, with about 93% observed a single time. These data originate in a study of shared clonotypes between healthy human individuals. About the research overall: The cohort comprised a couple of women and a few men. Their ages spanned 18 to 49 years. General study results and limits: Donor clonotype sharing was expected to depend on sequencing depth. Larger richness was generally estimated for naive than memory subsets. The authors sampled blood alone, and tissue repertoires likely differ.

CD45RO-negative cells were positively selected for CCR7, leaving out terminally differentiated effector memory CD45RA+ cells. The J segment lost 6 bases and the V segment lost 4 bases, leaving 8 bases of the junction unmatched. Germline V CDR1 and CDR2: SGDLS, YYNGEE. The CDR3 covers 15 residues. Sequencing was performed on naive CD8+ T cells from PBMCs. The J gene is TRBJ2-1, the V gene TRBV9, with TRBD1 matching over 9 bases. The clonotype comes from a man younger than 35 in good health. Some clones in this sample may be carry-over from other donors' samples. In DNA, the CDR3 is TGTGCCAGCAGCCTACAGGGGGCGCTTAGCAATGAGCAGTTCTTC. Protein product: CASSLQGALSNEQFF. The full variable domain, in which reference TRBV9 and TRBJ2-1 provide the parts outside the CDR3, is DSGVTQTPKHLITATGQRVTLRCSPRSGDLSVYWYQQSLDQGLQFLIQYYNGEERAKGNILERFSAQQFPDLHSELNLSSLELGDSALYFCASSLQGALSNEQFFGPGTRLTVL.